This passage covers 32 T cell receptor beta chains from one sample sequenced in a study of T-cell reconstitution after alpha-beta-depleted transplantation in children. Unique molecular identifiers were built into the TCRbeta library. TCRdb recomputed calls from the PCR reads with MiXCR, one row per CDR3 protein. The sample yields about 610,000 distinct CDR3 sequences, about 10% seen once. The sequencing here drew on PBMCs from the stem cell graft donor, taken from the stem cell graft. All receptors come from a human donor who donated a stem cell graft to a child with acute myeloid leukemia.

This clonotype was detected ten times or more. The CDR3 here is CASSQQLAGAISSYNEQFF. In nucleotides, the CDR3 is TGCGCCAGCAGCCAGCAACTAGCGGGAGCAATTAGCTCCTACAATGAGCAGTTCTTC. The chain uses TRBV4-3 and TRBJ2-1, with 11 nucleotides matching TRBD2. The CDR3 is 19 amino acids. Germline CDR1 and CDR2: LGHNA and YSLEER. After removal of 3 bases from V and 0 bases from J, the junction contained 10 bases not matched to a gene.

This clonotype was recorded many times. The genes are TRBV27 and TRBJ2-7; TRBD1 aligns across 9 bases. The germline V gene encodes CDR1 MNHEY and CDR2 SMNVEV (reference sequence). V gave up 5 bases and J gave up 12 bases; unmatched junction bases: 20. CDR3 size: 16 residues. CDR3 protein: CASSAPSGTGSSVWYF. Here the CDR3 DNA reads TGTGCCAGCAGTGCTCCGTCCGGGACAGGGTCTTCAGTCTGGTACTTC.

J is TRBJ2-3 and V is TRBV10-3; 7 positions match TRBD1. This CDR3 spans 15 amino acids. The V gene's germline CDR1 is ENHRY and CDR2 SYGVKD. The trim removed 6 bases at V and 0 bases at J, leaving 6 bases unmatched. CDR3 protein: CAIRETGASTDTQYF. CDR3 bases: TGTGCCATCAGGGAAACAGGGGCCAGCACAGATACGCAGTATTTT.

This chain links TRBV10-3 with TRBJ2-7; unclear D gene. Germline V gene sequence: CDR1 ENHRY, CDR2 SYGVKD. The V end was cut by 7 bases, the J end by 5 bases, with 15 bases between. CDR3 length equals 13 residues. The DNA for the CDR3 is TGTGCCATCACCCTGGAATCGGCCCACGAGCAGTACTTC. Amino acid sequence: CAITLESAHEQYF.

This clonotype was detected many times. The J gene is TRBJ2-3, the V gene TRBV4-3; no firm D call. The CDR3 consists of 15 residues. Per the germline V gene, CDR1 is LGHNA and CDR2 is YSLEER. Trimming shortened V by 0 bases and J by 0 bases, and 7 bases separated the two germline ends. The CDR3 DNA reads as TGCGCCAGCAGCCAAGATAAGACTAGCACAGATACGCAGTATTTT. Translated, it gives CASSQDKTSTDTQYF.

In this sample, this clonotype turned up many times. The V and J genes are TRBV29-1 and TRBJ1-1; 7 nucleotides line up with TRBD1. The CDR3 loop spans 14 amino acids. The V and J ends lost 5 bases and 5 bases, in that order; junction bases with no gene match: 11. CDR1 is SQVTM, CDR2 ANQGSEA, per germline. The CDR3 is CSVPNQGEVTEAFF. The CDR3 bases are TGCAGCGTTCCTAATCAGGGGGAAGTGACTGAAGCTTTCTTT. Based on the CDR3 plus reference TRBV29-1 and TRBJ1-1, the full variable domain is SAVISQKPSRDICQRGTSLTIQCQVDSQVTMMFWYRQQPGQSLTLIATANQGSEATYESGFVIDKFPISRPNLTFSTLTVSNMSPEDSSIYLCSVPNQGEVTEAFFGQGTRLTVV.

This clonotype showed up many times. The chain joins TRBV12-5 to TRBJ2-3; tentatively, D is TRBD1 or TRBD2 (5 bases each). V lost 3 bases to trimming and J lost 0 bases, with 7 bases between them. The CDR3 sequence is 14 residues long. Germline lookup yields CDR1 LGHNT and CDR2 FRNRAP. The CDR3 here is CASGFGDSTDTQYF. The CDR3, as DNA: TGTGCTAGTGGTTTTGGGGACAGCACAGATACGCAGTATTTT.

There are many counts of this clonotype. The chain joins TRBV4-2 to TRBJ2-7, with D tentatively TRBD1 or TRBD2 (5 bases each). CDR1 is LGHNA, CDR2 YNFKEQ, per germline. V was clipped by 0 bases and J by 2 bases, with 8 bases between them. The CDR3 covers 14 residues. The CDR3 sequence is CASSQDRGPYEQYF. The CDR3, as DNA: TGTGCCAGCAGCCAAGATAGGGGACCCTACGAGCAGTACTTC.

This clonotype was seen more than once but under ten times. In nucleotides, the CDR3 is TGTGCCAGCAGTACGGACTACCTCTCCTACGAGCAGTACTTC. This translates into CASSTDYLSYEQYF. The chain recombines TRBV6-1 with TRBJ2-7; weak D call: TRBD2 (6 bases). Trimming removed 5 bases from V and 0 bases from J, with 11 bases in between. Germline values: CDR1 MNHNS, CDR2 SASEGT. CDR3 size: 14 residues.

There are a few counts of this clonotype. V is TRBV9 and J is TRBJ2-2, with 7 bases matching TRBD1. V was pared by 3 bases and J by 2 bases, with 16 bases of the junction left unmatched. Germline V gene data show CDR1 as SGDLS and CDR2 as YYNGEE. This CDR3 region has 19 residues. In DNA, the CDR3 is TGTGCCAGCAGCGCCAGTTTGGACAGGCCCACTCTAAACACCGGGGAGCTGTTTTTT. Translating it yields CASSASLDRPTLNTGELFF.

This clonotype was seen a few times. For the CDR3, the DNA is TGTGCCAGCAGTTTAGCGGGAGTCGTTGAGCAGTTCTTC. It is translated as CASSLAGVVEQFF. The V and J genes are TRBV6-2 or TRBV6-3 and TRBJ2-1; TRBD2 aligns across 9 bases. Germline loops: CDR1 MNHEY, CDR2 SVGEGT. V was pared by 4 bases and J by 9 bases, with 4 bases of the junction left unmatched. CDR3 size: 13 residues.

Many counts were recorded for this clonotype. This rearrangement joins TRBV6-5 to TRBJ2-1; D may be TRBD1 (6 bases). Germline loops: CDR1 MNHEY, CDR2 SVGAGI. Trimming took off 2 bases at V and 1 base at J, with 9 bases between the two ends. The CDR3 totals 15 residues. CDR3 DNA: TGTGCCAGCAGTTACGAGGGGGTTTCCTACAATGAGCAGTTCTTC. Translation: CASSYEGVSYNEQFF.

The sample holds a few counts of this clonotype. The chain carries TRBV7-3 and TRBJ2-1; D gene uncertain. CDR1 SGHTA and CDR2 FQGTGA come from the germline V gene. The CDR3 length is 13 residues. V lost 1 base and J lost 7, with 8 bases in between. The CDR3 spells CASSLISSNEQFF. Here the CDR3 DNA reads TGTGCCAGCAGCTTAATTTCCTCAAATGAGCAGTTCTTC. The full variable domain, rest sourced from reference TRBV7-3 and TRBJ2-1, is GAGVSQTPSNKVTEKGKYVELRCDPISGHTALYWYRQSLGQGPEFLIYFQGTGAADDSGLPNDRFFAVRPEGSVSTLKIQRTERGDSAVYLCASSLISSNEQFFGPGTRLTVL.

This clonotype has just a few counts. The V gene is TRBV4-3, the J gene TRBJ1-5; 11 nucleotides line up with TRBD1. The germline gives CDR1 LGHNA, CDR2 YSLEER. J lost 1 base, V lost 5 bases, and 4 bases had no gene match. The CDR3 is 16 amino acids. Written as DNA, the CDR3 is TGCGCCAGCAGCGGGGACAGGGGGTCGAGCAATCAGCCCCAGCATTTT. It translates to CASSGDRGSSNQPQHF.

This clonotype was counted between two and nine times. This sequence joins TRBV4-2 and TRBJ2-3, with 7 bases fitting TRBD2. V gave up 0 bases and J gave up 4 bases; unmatched junction bases: 7. There are 16 residues in the CDR3. Per germline, CDR1 LGHNA and CDR2 YNFKEQ. In DNA, the CDR3 is TGTGCCAGCAGCCAAGATCAGCGGGGATTGGCAGATACGCAGTATTTT. Protein sequence: CASSQDQRGLADTQYF.

This clonotype was counted at least ten times. The genes are TRBV7-2 and TRBJ2-4, with D possibly matching TRBD1 (5 bases). Germline V gene data show CDR1 as SGHTA and CDR2 as FQGNSA. Trimming cost V 5 bases and J 2 bases, with 13 bases left between them. This CDR3 comprises 15 residues. As DNA, the CDR3 is TGTGCCAGCAGCCCCAGCGCAGGGACCAAAAACATTCAGTACTTC. This encodes CASSPSAGTKNIQYF.

This chain uses TRBV20-1 with TRBJ1-3; D may be TRBD1 (5 bases). This CDR3 contains 15 residues. V lost 3 bases to trimming and J lost 0 bases, with 12 bases between them. Germline values: CDR1 DFQATT, CDR2 SNEGSKA (reference sequence). The CDR3 DNA reads as TGCAGTGCTAGGGGGGGAGGCAGCTCTGGAAACACCATATATTTT. Translated: CSARGGGSSGNTIYF.

The V and J genes are TRBV5-1 and TRBJ2-7; no firm D call. With 0 bases removed from V and 1 base from J, the gap between germline ends came to 11 bases. The CDR3 has 15 residues. Germline CDR1 and CDR2: SGHRS and YFSETQ. The chain's CDR3 is CASSLEQSGSYEQYF. The CDR3 DNA reads as TGCGCCAGCAGCTTGGAACAGTCTGGGTCCTACGAGCAGTACTTC.

This chain links TRBV4-2 with TRBJ2-3; 7 bases align to TRBD2. The CDR3 spans 19 residues. After removal of 0 bases from V and 3 bases from J, the junction contained 15 bases not matched to a gene. Per germline, CDR1 LGHNA and CDR2 YNFKEQ. The CDR3 is CASSQEGRGAAIITDTQYF. The DNA of the CDR3 is TGTGCCAGCAGCCAAGAGGGGAGGGGCGCCGCGATAATAACAGATACGCAGTATTTT.

This chain links TRBV29-1 with TRBJ2-4, with a tentative D call TRBD1 (6 bases). Trimming removed 3 bases from V and 8 bases from J, with 17 bases in between. Germline CDR1 reads SQVTM; CDR2 reads ANQGSEA. CDR3 length: 14 residues. In nucleotides, the CDR3 is TGCAGCGTTGAGGACAGTACCATATTTGACATTCAGTACTTC. The encoded protein is CSVEDSTIFDIQYF.

There are a few counts of this clonotype. The genes are TRBV29-1 and TRBJ2-1; 7 bases agree with TRBD2. The CDR3 sequence is 15 residues long. V shed 6 bases, J shed 5 bases, and the junction held 13 bases outside the gene matches. The germline gives CDR1 SQVTM, CDR2 ANQGSEA. For the CDR3, the DNA is TGCAGCGTGGGGACCGCCCGGACTAGTGACAATGAGCAGTTCTTC. Translating it yields CSVGTARTSDNEQFF.

The chain's CDR3 is CSARLRLASYNEQFF. In DNA form, the CDR3 reads TGCAGTGCTAGATTAAGACTAGCGAGCTACAATGAGCAGTTCTTC. The chain employs TRBV20-1 and TRBJ2-1, with 8 bases fitting TRBD2. With V trimmed by 2 bases and J by 3 bases, 6 bases remained unmatched. CDR1 and CDR2 (germline): DFQATT, SNEGSKA (reference sequence). The CDR3 runs 15 residues.

This clonotype showed up many times. The chain carries TRBV28 and TRBJ2-1; D gene unclear. Germline lookup yields CDR1 MDHEN and CDR2 SYDVKM. This CDR3 spans 14 amino acids. The V gene lost 3 bases and the J gene lost 5 bases, with 11 bases spanning the gap. The CDR3 is CASSFGSRNNEQFF. The CDR3 coding sequence is TGTGCCAGCAGTTTTGGGTCACGGAACAATGAGCAGTTCTTC.

This clonotype has ten or more counts. The V call is TRBV6-2 or TRBV6-3, the J call TRBJ2-3; 8 positions agree with TRBD2. The CDR3 consists of 18 residues. Unmatched junction bases numbered 14, after V lost 0 bases and J lost 6 bases. CDR1 and CDR2 (germline): MNHEY, SVGEGT. The DNA for the CDR3 is TGTGCCAGCAGTTACTCCTCCTTGGTAGCGGGGCCTCGGGATACGCAGTATTTT. Protein product: CASSYSSLVAGPRDTQYF.

This clonotype was picked up many times. CDR3 loop: CASSDWGGPYNEQFF. Here the CDR3 DNA reads TGTGCCAGCAGTGACTGGGGCGGCCCTTACAATGAGCAGTTCTTC. The chain has TRBV6-4 and TRBJ2-1; a possible D gene is TRBD1 (5 bases). The CDR3 spans 15 residues. The germline V gene has CDR1 MRHNA and CDR2 SNTAGT. Between the trimmed V and J ends, which lost 1 base and 4 bases, there was a span of 11 bases.

The gene calls are TRBV20-1 and TRBJ2-3; no clear D gene. Germline V gives CDR1 DFQATT, CDR2 SNEGSKA (reference sequence). V dropped 0 bases and J dropped 0 bases, with 10 bases sitting between them. The CDR3 is 15 residues long. CDR3 bases: TGCAGTGCTAGAGATTCCCAGCCGAGCACAGATACGCAGTATTTT. Amino acids: CSARDSQPSTDTQYF.

This clonotype has more than one count but fewer than ten. The chain recombines TRBV7-9 with TRBJ2-3, with no clear D. Trimming shortened V by 5 bases and J by 4 bases, and 16 bases separated the two germline ends. The germline gives CDR1 SEHNR, CDR2 FQNEAQ (reference sequence). The CDR3 runs 15 residues. CDR3 region: CASSLPRVGADTQYF. In DNA form, the CDR3 reads TGTGCCAGCAGCCTACCTAGGGTCGGCGCAGATACGCAGTATTTT. The full variable domain, its missing parts supplied by reference TRBV7-9 and TRBJ2-3, is DTGVSQNPRHKITKRGQNVTFRCDPISEHNRLYWYRQTLGQGPEFLTYFQNEAQLEKSRLLSDRFSAERPKGSFSTLEIQRTEQGDSAMYLCASSLPRVGADTQYFGPGTRLTVL.

The chain is built from TRBV5-4 and TRBJ2-7; 8 nucleotides agree with TRBD2. The V and J ends lost 0 bases and 1 base, in that order; junction bases with no gene match: 3. Germline values: CDR1 SGHNT, CDR2 YYREEE (reference sequence). The CDR3 totals 15 residues. CDR3 sequence reads: CASSLDGGRSYEQYF. CDR3 DNA: TGTGCCAGCAGCTTGGATGGCGGGAGGTCCTACGAGCAGTACTTC.

This clonotype was counted ten times or more. This chain connects TRBV12-3 or TRBV12-4 to TRBJ2-1; D unclear. V shed 3 bases and J shed 4 bases, with 10 bases lying between them. The CDR3 totals 14 residues. CDR3 loop: CASSFASTYNEQFF. CDR3 in DNA: TGTGCCAGCAGTTTCGCGTCTACATACAATGAGCAGTTCTTC.

This clonotype was recorded a few times. The chain is built from TRBV9 and TRBJ2-7, with D tentatively TRBD2 (6 bases). V lost 0 bases, J lost 0 bases, and 10 bases lay in between. The germline gives CDR1 SGDLS, CDR2 YYNGEE. This CDR3 spans 15 amino acids. CDR3 in DNA: TGTGCCAGCAGCGTAGGGGGGGATCCCTCCTACGAGCAGTACTTC. Residues: CASSVGGDPSYEQYF.

This clonotype was counted a few times. The V and J genes are TRBV15 and TRBJ2-5; a weak D match, TRBD2 (6 bases). Germline CDR1 LNHNV, CDR2 YYDKDF (reference sequence). CDR3 length: 20 amino acids. Deletions cut 1 base from V and 2 bases from J, with 26 bases between. The CDR3 spells CATSRGPLAGLGSGQETQYF. For the CDR3, the DNA is TGTGCCACCAGCAGAGGACCTCTCGCCGGACTCGGTAGCGGACAAGAGACCCAGTACTTC.

This clonotype was seen repeatedly, ten times or more. The rearrangement links TRBV20-1 to TRBJ1-6, with 8 positions matching TRBD1. Losses at the gene ends were 6 bases for V and 8 bases for J; bases not matched to a gene: 6. Germline CDR1 DFQATT, CDR2 SNEGSKA (reference sequence). CDR3 size: 13 residues. The CDR3 spells CSAHRTGHSPLHF. For the CDR3, the DNA is TGCAGTGCACACAGGACAGGGCATTCACCCCTCCACTTT.